Sequencing of this TCR beta chain was carried out in a study of cytomegalovirus exposure and HLA in healthy donors. The primer mix had 60 Vbeta and 13 Jbeta primers. Here immunoSEQ multiplex PCR was the method, and the copy in TCRdb shows in-frame clones only, minus some. Seen here are approximately 77,000 clones, more than 75% observed once, and the top ten hold about 12%. The CDR3 runs 15 residues. CDR1 is SEHNR and CDR2 is FQNEAQ in the germline V gene (reference sequence). Germline trimming cut 10 bases from V and 1 base from J; bases unmatched to any gene: 12. The sequencing input was PBMCs. The chain joins TRBV7-9 to TRBJ1-1; 7 positions agree with TRBD1. This TCR was sampled from a male donor in good health and CMV-seropositive. The CDR3, as DNA: TGTGCCACCGGCCCCTACAGGGGAGGGAACACTGAAGCTTTCTTT. This gives the protein CATGPYRGGNTEAFF. The full variable domain, its missing parts supplied by reference TRBV7-9 and TRBJ1-1, is DTGVSQNPRHKITKRGQNVTFRCDPISEHNRLYWYRQTLGQGPEFLTYFQNEAQLEKSRLLSDRFSAERPKGSFSTLEIQRTEQGDSAMYLCATGPYRGGNTEAFFGQGTRLTVV.